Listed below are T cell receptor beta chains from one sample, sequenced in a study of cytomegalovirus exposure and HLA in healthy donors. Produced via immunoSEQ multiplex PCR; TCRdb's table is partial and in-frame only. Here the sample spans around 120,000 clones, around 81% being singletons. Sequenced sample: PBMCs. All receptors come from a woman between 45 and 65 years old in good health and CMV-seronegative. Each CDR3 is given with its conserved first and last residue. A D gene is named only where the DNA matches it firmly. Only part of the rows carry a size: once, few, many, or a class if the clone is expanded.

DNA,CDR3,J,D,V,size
TGCAGCGTTGAAGATATGGGTGAAGGCCTAGCGGGTTCTGGGGCCAACGTCCTGACTTTC,CSVEDMGEGLAGSGANVLTF,TRBJ2-6,TRBD2,TRBV29-1,NA
TGTGCCAGTAACCGAAGGACAGGGGGAGGCACTGAAGCTTTCTTT,CASNRRTGGGTEAFF,TRBJ1-1,TRBD1,TRBV19,NA
TGTGCCACCAGCAGAGGAGGACAGGGGGCATCCTACGAGCAGTACTTC,CATSRGGQGASYEQYF,TRBJ2-7,TRBD1,TRBV15,NA
TGTGCCAGCAGTTCCGGGGTCGCGGATGGCTACACCTTC,CASSSGVADGYTF,TRBJ1-2,NA,TRBV6-1,NA
TGTGCCAGCAGTTCGGAGACTCCACCCCGGCTGTACTTC,CASSSETPPRLYF,TRBJ2-7,NA,TRBV28,NA
TGTGCCAGCAGTGAAGCGGGCGGGAGAGAGACCCAGTACTTC,CASSEAGGRETQYF,TRBJ2-5,TRBD2,TRBV6-1,NA
TGTGCCAGCAGTACCAGACAGGTTGCGCAGTATTTT,CASSTRQVAQYF,TRBJ2-3,NA,TRBV28,NA
TGTGCCAGCAGCCAAGAGATAGGGGCCGGGAGTACCATATATTTT,CASSQEIGAGSTIYF,TRBJ1-3,NA,TRBV4-2,NA
TGTGCCAGCAGCCCCCTCGGAGGGCGGTCCTACAATGAGCAGTTCTTC,CASSPLGGRSYNEQFF,TRBJ2-1,NA,TRBV11-3,NA
TGTGCCAGCAGCTCCCCCCCTTATACTGAAGCTTTCTTT,CASSSPPYTEAFF,TRBJ1-1,NA,TRBV7-2,NA
TGTGCCACCAGCGGGGACAGGTCTTATGGTACGCAGTATTTT,CATSGDRSYGTQYF,TRBJ2-3,TRBD1,TRBV15,NA
TGTGCCAGCAGTGAAAAGTTCGGAGAGACCCAGTACTTC,CASSEKFGETQYF,TRBJ2-5,NA,TRBV6-1,NA
TGTGCCAGCAGTTTGAGAGACAGGGGGTACGAGCAGTACTTC,CASSLRDRGYEQYF,TRBJ2-7,TRBD1,TRBV27,NA
TGTGCTAGTGGGGCGGACACTTCGAACACTGAAGCTTTCTTT,CASGADTSNTEAFF,TRBJ1-1,NA,TRBV12-5,NA
TGTGCCATCAGTGAGGCGTCCAGGACCTACAATGAGCAGTTCTTC,CAISEASRTYNEQFF,TRBJ2-1,NA,TRBV10-3,NA
TGTGCCAGCACCGAGGGGACTAGCGGCAACAATGAGCAGTTCTTC,CASTEGTSGNNEQFF,TRBJ2-1,TRBD2,TRBV28,NA
TGCGCCAGCAGCCAAGGGGGAAGGCGGGTGGGCGCTGAAGCTTTCTTT,CASSQGGRRVGAEAFF,TRBJ1-1,NA,TRBV4-3,NA
TGCAGCGTCGCGGGACAGGCTACAATGAGTGGGCAGTTCTTC,CSVAGQATMSGQFF,TRBJ2-1,TRBD1,TRBV29-1,few
TGTGCCAGCAGTTATGCAGGGATGAACACTGAAGCTTTCTTT,CASSYAGMNTEAFF,TRBJ1-1,NA,TRBV6-5,few
TGTGCCTGGAGTTTCGGGAGCGTGAATACGCAGTATTTT,CAWSFGSVNTQYF,TRBJ2-3,NA,TRBV30,NA
TGTGCCAGCAGCGGGAGGATCTACAATGAGCAGTTCTTC,CASSGRIYNEQFF,TRBJ2-1,NA,TRBV7-9,NA
TGTGCCAGCAGTAGACAGGCGTCGAACACTGAAGCTTTCTTT,CASSRQASNTEAFF,TRBJ1-1,NA,TRBV6-5,NA
TGTGCCAGCAGCGTTATTTCGCACGGGAGTCTTGGGGACACTGAAGCTTTCTTT,CASSVISHGSLGDTEAFF,TRBJ1-1,NA,TRBV7-9,few
TGTGCCAGCAGCTTCGCGGGAGGGAGCACAGATACGCAGTATTTT,CASSFAGGSTDTQYF,TRBJ2-3,TRBD2,TRBV7-2,NA
TGTGCCACCAGTATGAGTGGGGCCAACGTCCTGACTTTC,CATSMSGANVLTF,TRBJ2-6,NA,TRBV28,NA
TGTGCCAGCAGCGCTTCCGGGACTGTCGCCGGGGAGCTGTTTTTT,CASSASGTVAGELFF,TRBJ2-2,NA,TRBV5-4,NA
TGTGCCAGCAGCTTAGAACTAGCGGGAGGGTCAGATGAGCAGTTCTTC,CASSLELAGGSDEQFF,TRBJ2-1,TRBD2,TRBV11-2,NA
TGTGCCAGCAGAGGACAGGGGGTGAGCTATGGCTACACCTTC,CASRGQGVSYGYTF,TRBJ1-2,TRBD1,TRBV2,NA
TGTGCCAGCAGCCGACTAGCCCTCAACAATGAGCAGTTCTTC,CASSRLALNNEQFF,TRBJ2-1,TRBD2,TRBV7-9,few
TGCGCCAGCAGCTCCCTTGACAGGGGAAAGTACGCCGGGGAGCTGTTTTTT,CASSSLDRGKYAGELFF,TRBJ2-2,TRBD1,TRBV5-1,NA
TGTGCCAGCAGCGGCGGGACAGGGGGCGGACAAGAGACCCAGTACTTC,CASSGGTGGGQETQYF,TRBJ2-5,TRBD1,TRBV5-4,NA
TGTGCCAGCAGCGTAGATAGCGGGAGGGGGGAGCAGTACTTC,CASSVDSGRGEQYF,TRBJ2-7,TRBD2,TRBV9,NA
TGTGCCAGCAGTACAACCCCGGGACAGGGGGCCCGGGACACTGAAGCTTTCTTT,CASSTTPGQGARDTEAFF,TRBJ1-1,TRBD1,TRBV2,NA
TGTGCCAGCAGTCGGACTAGCGGGGCTCAAGAGACCCAGTACTTC,CASSRTSGAQETQYF,TRBJ2-5,TRBD2,TRBV6-1,NA
TGTGCCAGCAGCGATGGGGGGAACTCCTACGAGCAGTACTTC,CASSDGGNSYEQYF,TRBJ2-7,NA,TRBV9,NA
TGCGCCAGCAGCCAAGGTGGCGGACTGTTGTATGGCTACACCTTC,CASSQGGGLLYGYTF,TRBJ1-2,NA,TRBV4-3,NA
TGTGCCAGCGGGGAAGGGGGTACGCAGTATTTT,CASGEGGTQYF,TRBJ2-3,NA,TRBV27,NA
TGTGCCAGCAGCTTGAGGGGGACAGTATCCCAAGAGACCCAGTACTTC,CASSLRGTVSQETQYF,TRBJ2-5,TRBD1,TRBV5-4,NA
TGTGCCAGCAGCCCTACTAGCGGGAGTTTCTACAATGAGCAGTTCTTC,CASSPTSGSFYNEQFF,TRBJ2-1,TRBD2,TRBV7-2,NA
TGTGCCAGCTCACCAGCGACAGGGCGGAACTATGGCTACACCTTC,CASSPATGRNYGYTF,TRBJ1-2,TRBD1,TRBV18,NA
TGTGCCAGCAGCCCATACGGACAGGGGGCGGCTAGCGGGAGGTTAGCCGGGGAGCTGTTTTTT,CASSPYGQGAASGRLAGELFF,TRBJ2-2,NA,TRBV7-8,NA
TGTGCCAGTAGTATGGGGGGGGATGAGCAGTTCTTC,CASSMGGDEQFF,TRBJ2-1,TRBD2,TRBV19,NA
TGTGCCAGCAGCTCAGGGTTCGATGAGCAGTTCTTC,CASSSGFDEQFF,TRBJ2-1,NA,TRBV11-1,few
TGTGCCAGCTCACCCCTCGAGTCGAACACTGAAGCTTTCTTT,CASSPLESNTEAFF,TRBJ1-1,NA,TRBV18,once
TGTGCCAGTACCGCGGGACTGAGCTACAATGAGCAGTTCTTC,CASTAGLSYNEQFF,TRBJ2-1,NA,TRBV19,once
TGTGCCAGTAGTATCTCAGCGGGAGGCAGCAATGAGCAGTTCTTC,CASSISAGGSNEQFF,TRBJ2-1,TRBD2,TRBV19,NA
TGCGCCAGCAGCCAAGATCTGGAGGGGGCCGGGACTGAAGCTTTCTTT,CASSQDLEGAGTEAFF,TRBJ1-1,TRBD1,TRBV4-3,many
TGCGCCAGCAGCTGGATGGCTAGCGGGAACACCGGGGAGCTGTTTTTT,CASSWMASGNTGELFF,TRBJ2-2,TRBD2,TRBV5-1,NA
TGCAGCGTTGTAGGGGAATTTCGGTTAGATGGCTACACCTTC,CSVVGEFRLDGYTF,TRBJ1-2,NA,TRBV29-1,NA
TGCAGCGCCCCGGGACAGGGGCACACAGATACGCAGTATTTT,CSAPGQGHTDTQYF,TRBJ2-3,TRBD1,TRBV29-1,NA
TGCAGCGTTGCTCAGGGACAGAGTAGCACAGATACGCAGTATTTT,CSVAQGQSSTDTQYF,TRBJ2-3,TRBD1,TRBV29-1,NA
TGTGCCAGCAGCCTCAGGGCCTTACTGAACACTGAAGCTTTCTTT,CASSLRALLNTEAFF,TRBJ1-1,NA,TRBV7-9,NA
TGCGCCAGCAGCCGGTCCCCTCCCGATAACTATGGCTACCCCTTC,CASSRSPPDNYGYPF,TRBJ1-2,NA,TRBV5-1,NA
TGTGCCAGCAGCGGCGGGGGGCCTGAGACCCAGTACTTC,CASSGGGPETQYF,TRBJ2-5,TRBD2,TRBV7-3,NA
TGTGCCAGCAGCTTTGGGGCGGTGACCTCGAGCAATCAGCCCCAGCATTTT,CASSFGAVTSSNQPQHF,TRBJ1-5,NA,TRBV5-6,NA
TGCAGCGTTTCAGGGGTAGCAGATACGCAGTATTTT,CSVSGVADTQYF,TRBJ2-3,NA,TRBV29-1,NA
TGTGCCAGCAGTGAATCTGTGAAAGGGAGCACTGAAGCTTTCTTT,CASSESVKGSTEAFF,TRBJ1-1,NA,TRBV25-1,NA
TGTGCCAGCAGCCAAGAAGGGGAACTGTTTTTT,CASSQEGELFF,TRBJ1-4,NA,TRBV14,NA
TGTGCCAGCAGTTTTAGAGGGGCCAACGTCCTGACTTTC,CASSFRGANVLTF,TRBJ2-6,NA,TRBV27,NA